A selection of T cell receptor beta chains follows, all from one sample in a study of CXCR3-negative and CXCR3-positive naive CD8 T cells. TCRdb derives one entry per CDR3 protein from the 5' RACE reads, leaving out DNA. This listing includes some 38,000 distinct CDR3 sequences. Specimen: memory CD8+ T cells from blood. Receptor source: a human donor in good health. Some clones in this sample may be carry-over from other donors' samples. The CDR3 runs from the conserved cysteine through the conserved F or W. Size values are once, few and many counts, or a class for expanded clones, and some rows have none.

size	length	V	J	CDR3
-	16	TRBV20-1	TRBJ1-6	CSARLLKGTGNSPLHF
-	16	TRBV14	TRBJ2-3	CASSPGTSGPRDTQYF
-	15	TRBV11-2	TRBJ1-2	CASPYRERISYGYTF
medium-sized	19	TRBV5-6	TRBJ2-6	CASSLGTSGGANGANVLTF
-	14	TRBV25-1	TRBJ2-3	CARRRRRVADTQYF
-	12	TRBV12-3/TRBV12-4	TRBJ2-5	CASSFGQETQYF
-	14	TRBV7-9	TRBJ1-6	CASSLADTNSPLHF
-	15	TRBV6-4	TRBJ2-1	CASSPGLGSYNEQFF
-	15	TRBV4-2	TRBJ2-1	CASSPGTSHSDEQFF
-	14	TRBV20-1	TRBJ2-5	CSAQPREVQETQYF
-	18	TRBV28	TRBJ2-1	CASSEGTFGDGGHNEQFF
-	15	TRBV20-1	TRBJ1-2	CSAREIQGADYGYTF
-	19	TRBV12-3/TRBV12-4	TRBJ2-3	CASSLVPGTSGEDTDTQYF
-	13	TRBV5-1	TRBJ2-2	CASSLEGLGGLFF
medium-sized	14	TRBV20-1	TRBJ2-5	CSARGLEGRETQYF
-	16	TRBV5-1	TRBJ2-1	CASSWKRALSYNEQFF
-	16	TRBV24-1	TRBJ2-5	CATSDSGRQSGETQYF
-	15	TRBV6-4	TRBJ2-2	CASTPDGSNTGELFF
-	15	TRBV5-7	TRBJ2-2	CASSPGTGVAGELFF
-	14	TRBV23-1	TRBJ1-2	CASSHYGLTGGYTF
-	14	TRBV7-2	TRBJ2-3	CASSFSTDSDTQYF
-	15	TRBV7-3	TRBJ2-3	CASSLRGGDTDTQYF
-	13	TRBV28	TRBJ2-1	CASSEPAGVEQFF
-	15	TRBV7-9	TRBJ1-4	CASSPGTLLGEKLFF
-	17	TRBV29-1	TRBJ2-1	CSVEDLGLAGAGNEQFF
-	15	TRBV9	TRBJ2-3	CASSVGQGRTDTQYF
-	14	TRBV2	TRBJ2-1	CASSEPVWGGEQFF
-	15	TRBV29-1	TRBJ2-7	CSVEGPGQEAYEQYF
medium-sized	12	TRBV19	TRBJ2-7	CASSGDSYEQYF